The clone carrying this T cell receptor (beta chain) was counted between two and nine times. Its antigen is unknown. As to time point: patch test 2, 6 weeks after DPC sensitization. Treatment indicated: therapeutic diphenylcyclopropenone sensitization with weekly scalp DPC. Individual cDNA molecules each carried unique molecular identifiers attached by the library. Using its own MiXCR run on the RACE reads, TCRdb lists one record per CDR3 protein. The table has roughly 100,000 distinct CDR3 sequences, 9.3% seen once. This specimen belongs to a study of human T cells and chemical hapten exposure. At the level of the study: Chiefly female patients presented with alopecia areata, totalis or universalis. Study findings and constraints: Because they had alopecia, donors may respond immunologically unlike healthy people.

V was clipped by 9 bases and J by 0 bases; unmatched bases: 4. There are 14 residues in the CDR3. The germline CDR1 and CDR2 sequences are MNHEY and SMNVEV (reference sequence). The TCR was taken from a woman aged 40 to 50 with alopecia areata. Some clones in this sample may be carry-over from other donors' samples. The sequenced sample was whole blood, obtained in connection with sensitization to the hapten diphenylcyclopropenone (DPC). J is TRBJ2-2 and V is TRBV27, with 7 bases lining up with TRBD1. CDR3 in DNA: TGTGCCAGACGACAGGGCTCGAACACCGGGGAGCTGTTTTTT. The encoded protein is CARRQGSNTGELFF.